The clone carrying this TCR beta chain has a count of ten or more. This record belongs to a study of T-cell reconstitution after alpha-beta-depleted transplantation in children. The CDR3 runs to 15 residues. The V and J ends lost 1 base and 4 bases, in that order; junction bases with no gene match: 6. Per germline, CDR1 DFQATT and CDR2 SNEGSKA (reference sequence). During its preparation, the TCRbeta library received unique molecular identifiers. TCRdb used MiXCR to reprocess the PCR reads, holding one entry per CDR3 protein. The sample holds around 250,000 distinct CDR3 sequences; 9.9% are singletons and the top ten take 9.5% to 13%.

The starting material was PBMCs from the stem cell graft donor, obtained from the stem cell graft. The sequence was obtained from a human donor who donated a stem cell graft to a child with SCID. The chain has TRBV20-1 and TRBJ2-1; 8 bases fit TRBD2. The CDR3 nucleotides read TGCAGTGCTAGAGCTTTGTTAGCGGGGTACAATGAGCAGTTCTTC. Residues: CSARALLAGYNEQFF.